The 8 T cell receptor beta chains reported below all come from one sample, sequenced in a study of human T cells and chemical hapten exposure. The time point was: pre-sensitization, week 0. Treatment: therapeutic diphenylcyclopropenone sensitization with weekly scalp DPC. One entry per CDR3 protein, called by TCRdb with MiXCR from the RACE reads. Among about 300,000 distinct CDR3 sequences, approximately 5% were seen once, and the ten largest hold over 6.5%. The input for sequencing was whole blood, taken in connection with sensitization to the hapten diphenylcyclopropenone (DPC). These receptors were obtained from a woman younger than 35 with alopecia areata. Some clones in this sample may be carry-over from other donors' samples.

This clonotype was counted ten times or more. The CDR3 DNA follows: TGTGCCATCGGCGACGCTAGCGGCTATAACACCGGGGAGCTGTTTTTT. This gives the protein CAIGDASGYNTGELFF. The chain employs TRBV10-3 and TRBJ2-2; the match to TRBD2 covers 7 bases. Germline CDR1 ENHRY, CDR2 SYGVKD. The V gene end was trimmed by 8 bases and the J gene end by 2 bases; junction bases not matched to a gene: 11. The CDR3 runs to 16 residues.

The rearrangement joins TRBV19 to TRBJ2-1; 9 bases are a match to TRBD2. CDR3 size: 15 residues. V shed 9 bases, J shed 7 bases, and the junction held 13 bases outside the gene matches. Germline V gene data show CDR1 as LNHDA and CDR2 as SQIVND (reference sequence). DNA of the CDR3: TGTGCCAGCAGGAGTGGCGGGGGGGCTACTAATGAGCAGTTCTTC. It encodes CASRSGGGATNEQFF.

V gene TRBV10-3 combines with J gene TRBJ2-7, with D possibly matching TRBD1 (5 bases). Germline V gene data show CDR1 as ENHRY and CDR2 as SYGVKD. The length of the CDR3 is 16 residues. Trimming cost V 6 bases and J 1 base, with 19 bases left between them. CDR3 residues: CAISAVKTGQSYEQYF. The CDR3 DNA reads TGTGCCATCAGCGCGGTGAAGACTGGACAATCCTACGAGCAGTACTTC.

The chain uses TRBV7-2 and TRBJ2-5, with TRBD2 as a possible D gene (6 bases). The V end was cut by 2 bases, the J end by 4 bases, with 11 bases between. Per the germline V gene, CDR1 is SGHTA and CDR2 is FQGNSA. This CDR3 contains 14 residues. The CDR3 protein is CASSLTRGTETQYF. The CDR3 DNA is TGTGCCAGCAGCTTAACGCGGGGTACAGAGACCCAGTACTTC.

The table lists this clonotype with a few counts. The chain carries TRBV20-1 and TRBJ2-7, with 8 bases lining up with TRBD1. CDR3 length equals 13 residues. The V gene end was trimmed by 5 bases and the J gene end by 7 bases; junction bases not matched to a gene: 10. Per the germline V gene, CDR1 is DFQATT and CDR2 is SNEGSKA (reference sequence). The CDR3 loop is CSAWDRTGREQYF. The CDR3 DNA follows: TGCAGTGCTTGGGATCGGACAGGGAGGGAGCAGTACTTC.

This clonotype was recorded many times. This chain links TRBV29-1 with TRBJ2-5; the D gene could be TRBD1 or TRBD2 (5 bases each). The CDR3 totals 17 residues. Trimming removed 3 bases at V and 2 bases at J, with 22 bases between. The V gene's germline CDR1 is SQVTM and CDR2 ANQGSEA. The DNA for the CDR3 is TGCAGCGTTGATGGGGTGCGAGGGACGAGAGAACAAGAGACCCAGTACTTC. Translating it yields CSVDGVRGTREQETQYF.

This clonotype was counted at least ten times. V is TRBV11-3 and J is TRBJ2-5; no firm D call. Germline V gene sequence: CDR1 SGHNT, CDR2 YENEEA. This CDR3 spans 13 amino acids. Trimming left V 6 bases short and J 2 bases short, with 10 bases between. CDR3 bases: TGTGCCAGCAGTAAACAGCCTCAAGAGACCCAGTACTTC. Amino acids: CASSKQPQETQYF.

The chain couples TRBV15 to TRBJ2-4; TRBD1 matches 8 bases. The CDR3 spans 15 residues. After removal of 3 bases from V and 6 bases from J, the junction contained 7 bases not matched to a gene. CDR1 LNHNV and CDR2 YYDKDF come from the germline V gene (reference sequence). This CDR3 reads CATSSAQDRGNIQYF. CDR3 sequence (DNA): TGTGCCACCAGCAGCGCTCAAGACAGGGGAAACATTCAGTACTTC.